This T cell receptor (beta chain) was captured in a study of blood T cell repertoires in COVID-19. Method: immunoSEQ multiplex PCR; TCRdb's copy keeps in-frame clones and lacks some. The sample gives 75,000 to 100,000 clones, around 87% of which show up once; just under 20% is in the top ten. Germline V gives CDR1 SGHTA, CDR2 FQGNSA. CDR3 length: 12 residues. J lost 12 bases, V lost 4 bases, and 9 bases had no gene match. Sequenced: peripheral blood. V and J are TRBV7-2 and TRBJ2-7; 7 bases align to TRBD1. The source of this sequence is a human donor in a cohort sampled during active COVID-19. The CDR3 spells CASSSSTGPGYF. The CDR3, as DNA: TGTGCCAGCAGCTCTTCGACAGGGCCAGGGTACTTC.